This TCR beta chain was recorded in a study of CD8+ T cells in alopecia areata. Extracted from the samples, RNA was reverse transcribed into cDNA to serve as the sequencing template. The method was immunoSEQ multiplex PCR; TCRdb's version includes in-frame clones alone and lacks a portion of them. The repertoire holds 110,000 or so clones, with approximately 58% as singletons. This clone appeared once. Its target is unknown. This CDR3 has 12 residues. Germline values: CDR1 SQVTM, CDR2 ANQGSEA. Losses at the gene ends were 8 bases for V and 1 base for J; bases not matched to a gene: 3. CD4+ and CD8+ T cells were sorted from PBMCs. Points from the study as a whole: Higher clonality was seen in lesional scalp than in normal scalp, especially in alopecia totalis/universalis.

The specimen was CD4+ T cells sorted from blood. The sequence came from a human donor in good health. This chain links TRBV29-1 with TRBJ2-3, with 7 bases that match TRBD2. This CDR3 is CSPGGGTDTQYF. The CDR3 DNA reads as TGCAGCCCGGGAGGAGGCACAGATACGCAGTATTTT.